These 12 T cell receptor beta chains originate from one sample sequenced in a study of blood T cell repertoires in COVID-19. The table came from immunoSEQ multiplex PCR; TCRdb's copy has only in-frame clones and leaves some out. The data contain roughly 260,000 clones, roughly 86% of them singletons. The specimen sequenced was PBMCs or T cells enriched from blood (not recorded which). The receptors derive from a young woman who had recovered from COVID-19.

V usage is TRBV30 and J usage is TRBJ2-5, with D uncertain. This CDR3 spans 12 amino acids. Per germline, CDR1 GTSNPN and CDR2 SVGIG (reference sequence). The V end lost 3 bases, the J end lost 7 bases, and 12 bases lay between the germline ends. The CDR3 is CAWSSVALTQYF. CDR3 nucleotides: TGTGCCTGGAGCTCGGTAGCTTTGACCCAGTACTTC.

V is TRBV7-9 and J is TRBJ2-7; tentative D call: TRBD2 (5 bases). Per the germline V gene, CDR1 is SEHNR and CDR2 is FQNEAQ (reference sequence). Trimming stripped 1 base from V and 6 bases from J, with 13 bases between. The length of the CDR3 is 14 residues. The CDR3 spells CASSLDFSGSEQYF. The DNA of the CDR3 is TGTGCCAGCAGCTTAGACTTTAGTGGGAGCGAGCAGTACTTC.

The rearrangement uses TRBV27 and TRBJ2-3, with TRBD2 as a possible D gene (6 bases). V gave up 6 bases and J gave up 2 bases, with 21 bases separating them. Germline V CDR1 and CDR2: MNHEY, SMNVEV (reference sequence). This CDR3 is 17 amino acids long. The CDR3 loop is CASSRRVRDSSTDTQYF. In nucleotides, the CDR3 is TGTGCCAGCAGCCGACGAGTCCGGGACTCTTCCACAGATACGCAGTATTTT.

This rearrangement joins TRBV5-5 to TRBJ1-2, with TRBD1 identical over 11 bases. The CDR3 covers 14 residues. CDR1 SGHKS and CDR2 YYEKEE come from the germline V gene (reference sequence). V dropped 0 bases and J dropped 5; count of bases not matched to a gene: 0. CDR3 amino acids: CASSLGDRGYGYTF. CDR3 bases: TGTGCCAGCAGCTTGGGGGACAGGGGGTATGGCTACACCTTC.

V usage is TRBV10-2 and J usage is TRBJ1-6; no firm D call. Deletions cut 4 bases from V and 10 bases from J, with 17 bases between. The CDR3 loop spans 15 amino acids. Germline V CDR1 and CDR2: WSHSY, SAAADI. The CDR3 DNA sequence: TGCGCCAGCAGTGCTTACCAGGCCGCTGAATCACCCCTCCACTTT. Translation: CASSAYQAAESPLHF.

This clone has at least ten counts. V usage is TRBV13 and J usage is TRBJ1-1, with TRBD1 matching 7 bases. Germline CDR1 PRHDT, CDR2 FYEKMQ (reference sequence). CDR3 length: 14 amino acids. The V gene end was trimmed by 1 base and the J gene end by 5 bases; junction bases not matched to a gene: 4. For the CDR3, the DNA is TGTGCCAGCAGCTTAGCGACAGGGAGGACTGAAGCTTTCTTT. Protein: CASSLATGRTEAFF.

The chain employs TRBV5-1 and TRBJ1-1, with TRBD1 matching 8 bases. This CDR3 region has 15 residues. V lost 1 base and J lost 5; bases outside the gene matches: 7. The germline V gene encodes CDR1 SGHRS and CDR2 YFSETQ. The CDR3 DNA reads TGCGCCAGCAGCTTGACAGGGGGTGGGAGAACTGAAGCTTTCTTT. This translates into CASSLTGGGRTEAFF.

This rearrangement joins TRBV5-6 to TRBJ1-5; maybe TRBD1 (5 bases). The germline V and J ends were trimmed by 3 bases and 3 bases, with 10 bases remaining between them. Germline CDR1 is SGHDT and CDR2 is YYEEEE. The CDR3 has 14 residues. CDR3 loop: CASSSTENNQPQHF. CDR3 in DNA: TGTGCCAGCAGCTCGACAGAGAACAATCAGCCCCAGCATTTT.

Concerning this clone itself: The same CDR3 is also encoded by other DNA sequences in this sample. The rearrangement joins TRBV7-2 to TRBJ2-5; 8 positions agree with TRBD2. This CDR3 contains 14 residues. The germline V gene encodes CDR1 SGHTA and CDR2 FQGNSA. Trimming took 1 base from V and 2 from J; bases not matched to a gene: 0. The DNA for the CDR3 is TGTGCCAGCAGCTTAGGACTAGCGCAAGAGACCCAGTACTTC. Protein product: CASSLGLAQETQYF.

This clone was counted a few times. V is TRBV30 and J is TRBJ2-7, with a tentative D call TRBD2 (6 bases). Germline CDR1 and CDR2: GTSNPN and SVGIG (reference sequence). This CDR3 has 15 amino acids. The V gene lost 2 bases and the J gene lost 0 bases, with 14 bases spanning the gap. In DNA, the CDR3 is TGTGCCTGGAGTCATTTCTGGGGGGTCTCCTACGAGCAGTACTTC. Protein sequence: CAWSHFWGVSYEQYF.

This sequence joins TRBV3-1 (or the pseudogene TRBV3-2) and TRBJ2-7, with TRBD2 matching 8 bases. CDR3 length: 14 residues. With V trimmed by 4 bases and J by 6 bases, 8 bases remained unmatched. Germline CDR1 LGHDT, CDR2 YNNKEL (reference sequence). This CDR3 reads CASSPPGLASEQYF. The CDR3 region has the DNA TGTGCCAGCAGCCCCCCCGGACTAGCTAGCGAGCAGTACTTC.

J is TRBJ1-6 and V is TRBV7-2; the match to TRBD1 covers 7 bases. In germline, CDR1 is SGHTA, CDR2 FQGNSA. V lost 4 bases, J lost 7 bases, and 7 bases stayed unmatched. This CDR3 contains 15 residues. In DNA, the CDR3 is TGTGCCAGCAGCTCGCCGGGACAGTTGAATTCACCCCTCCACTTT. Translated, it gives CASSSPGQLNSPLHF.